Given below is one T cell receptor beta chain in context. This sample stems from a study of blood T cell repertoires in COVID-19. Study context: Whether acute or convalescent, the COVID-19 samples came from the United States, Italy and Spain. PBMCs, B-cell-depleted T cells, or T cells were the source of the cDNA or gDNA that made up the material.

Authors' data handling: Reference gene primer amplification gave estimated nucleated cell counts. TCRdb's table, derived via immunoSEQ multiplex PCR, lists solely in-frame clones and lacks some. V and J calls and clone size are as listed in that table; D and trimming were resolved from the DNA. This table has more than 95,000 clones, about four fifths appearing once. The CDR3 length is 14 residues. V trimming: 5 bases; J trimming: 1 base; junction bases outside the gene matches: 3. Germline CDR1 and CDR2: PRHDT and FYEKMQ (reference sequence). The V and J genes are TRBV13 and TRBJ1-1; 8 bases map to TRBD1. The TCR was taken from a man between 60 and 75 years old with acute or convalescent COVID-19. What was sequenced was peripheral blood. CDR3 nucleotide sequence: TGTGCCAGCAGCCGGACAGGGACGAACACTGAAGCTTTCTTT. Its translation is CASSRTGTNTEAFF.